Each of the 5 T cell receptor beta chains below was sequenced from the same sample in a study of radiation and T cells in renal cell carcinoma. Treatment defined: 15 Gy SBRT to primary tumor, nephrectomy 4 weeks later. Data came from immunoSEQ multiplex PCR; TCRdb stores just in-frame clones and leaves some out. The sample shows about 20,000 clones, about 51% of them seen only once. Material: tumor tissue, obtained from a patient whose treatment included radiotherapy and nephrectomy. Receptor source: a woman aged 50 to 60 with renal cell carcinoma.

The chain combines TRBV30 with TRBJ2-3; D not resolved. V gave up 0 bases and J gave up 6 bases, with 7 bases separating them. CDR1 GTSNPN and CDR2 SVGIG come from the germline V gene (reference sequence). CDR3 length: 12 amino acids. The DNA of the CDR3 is TGTGCCTGGAGTGTCCAGACGGATACGCAGTATTTT. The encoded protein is CAWSVQTDTQYF.

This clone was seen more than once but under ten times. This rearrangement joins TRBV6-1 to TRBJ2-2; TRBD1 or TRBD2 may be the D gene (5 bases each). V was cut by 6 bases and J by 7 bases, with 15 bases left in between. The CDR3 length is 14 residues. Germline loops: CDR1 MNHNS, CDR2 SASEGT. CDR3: CASSSTFGGGELFF. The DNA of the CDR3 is TGTGCCAGCAGCTCCACTTTTGGGGGCGGGGAGCTGTTTTTT.

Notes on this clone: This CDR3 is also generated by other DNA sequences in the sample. Here the CDR3 DNA reads TGTGCCAGCAGCGGACAGGGGTACGAGCAGTACTTC. Translating it yields CASSGQGYEQYF. V gene TRBV9 combines with J gene TRBJ2-7, with 8 bases lining up with TRBD1. This CDR3 has 12 residues. Germline lookup yields CDR1 SGDLS and CDR2 YYNGEE. V lost 3 bases to trimming and J lost 4 bases; unmatched junction nucleotides: 0. Drawing the rest from reference TRBV9 and TRBJ2-7, the complete variable domain is DSGVTQTPKHLITATGQRVTLRCSPRSGDLSVYWYQQSLDQGLQFLIQYYNGEERAKGNILERFSAQQFPDLHSELNLSSLELGDSALYFCASSGQGYEQYFGPGTRLTVT.

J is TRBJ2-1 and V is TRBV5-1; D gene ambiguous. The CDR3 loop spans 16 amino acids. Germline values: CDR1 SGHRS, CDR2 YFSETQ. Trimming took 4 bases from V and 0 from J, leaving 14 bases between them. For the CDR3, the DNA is TGCGCCAGCAGCGAAGTCACCCTCAGCTCCTACAATGAGCAGTTCTTC. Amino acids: CASSEVTLSSYNEQFF.

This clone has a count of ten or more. CDR3 DNA sequence: TGTGCCAGCAGTGATTCGGGAGAGATGAACACTGAAGCTTTCTTT. This sequence encodes CASSDSGEMNTEAFF. The chain joins TRBV25-1 to TRBJ1-1; D is unresolved. V gave up 3 bases and J gave up 0 bases, with 11 bases separating them. CDR1 and CDR2 from the germline V gene are MGHDK and SYGVNS. The CDR3 is made up of 15 amino acids. The complete variable domain, with remaining parts taken from reference TRBV25-1 and TRBJ1-1, reads EADIYQTPRYLVIGTGKKITLECSQTMGHDKMYWYQQDPGMELHLIHYSYGVNSTEKGDLSSESTVSRIRTEHFPLTLESARPSHTSQYLCASSDSGEMNTEAFFGQGTRLTVV.